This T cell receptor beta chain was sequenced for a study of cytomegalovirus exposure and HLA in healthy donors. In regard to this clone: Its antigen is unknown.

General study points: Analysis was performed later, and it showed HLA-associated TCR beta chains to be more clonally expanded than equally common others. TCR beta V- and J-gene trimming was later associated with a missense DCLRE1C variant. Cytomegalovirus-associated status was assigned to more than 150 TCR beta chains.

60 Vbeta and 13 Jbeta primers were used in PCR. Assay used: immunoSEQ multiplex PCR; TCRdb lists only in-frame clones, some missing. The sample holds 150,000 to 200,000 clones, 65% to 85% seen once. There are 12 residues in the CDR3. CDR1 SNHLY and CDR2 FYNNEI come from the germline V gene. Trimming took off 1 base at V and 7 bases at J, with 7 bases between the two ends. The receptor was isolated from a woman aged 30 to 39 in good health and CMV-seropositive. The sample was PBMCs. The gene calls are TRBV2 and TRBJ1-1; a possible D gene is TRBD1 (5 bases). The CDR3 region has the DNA TGTGCCAGCAGTGAAGGACAGAATGAAGCTTTCTTT. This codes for CASSEGQNEAFF.